These T cell receptor beta chains were read from a single sample in a study of cytomegalovirus exposure and HLA in healthy donors. Using immunoSEQ multiplex PCR, the repertoire was profiled, and TCRdb retains in-frame clones only, with some absent. The sample holds about 63,000 clones; 80% to 90% are singletons and the top ten take about 1.2%. Source material: PBMCs. All receptors derive from a woman aged 18-30 years in good health and CMV-seronegative. The conserved cysteine and the conserved F or W are not part of the CDR3 here.

V,J,CDR3
TRBV18,TRBJ2-1,ASSQNRQGGYSYNEQF
TRBV7-9,TRBJ2-5,ASSFGWGRETQY
TRBV14,TRBJ2-3,ASSVGLTISDTQY
TRBV27,TRBJ2-7,ASRGLAGRSYYEQY
TRBV18,TRBJ2-2,ASSPQENGELF
TRBV14,TRBJ2-2,ASSQELGGQGTGELF
TRBV7-2,TRBJ1-3,ASSLGASDTIY
TRBV11-2,TRBJ1-6,ASARRGVYNSPLH
TRBV19,TRBJ2-7,ASSDLARYEQY
TRBV5-5,TRBJ2-7,ASSESRDFRAYEQY
TRBV29-1,TRBJ1-2,SVRTPSGYT
TRBV5-6,TRBJ1-2,ASSLGDQWRDSYGYT
TRBV5-1,TRBJ2-7,ASSPSPHGNTYEQY
TRBV28,TRBJ1-5,ASQDRGLGPQH
TRBV28,TRBJ1-1,ASSLFQGLDTEAF
TRBV18,TRBJ2-3,ASTRDRGAHTQY
TRBV2,TRBJ2-1,ASSGVSSYNEQF
TRBV6-5,TRBJ2-7,AGGSGTYEQY
TRBV28,TRBJ1-2,ASGRPNYGYT
TRBV29-1,TRBJ2-5,SGAQVFQETQY
TRBV19,TRBJ1-1,ASSIFTEAF
TRBV30,TRBJ1-5,AWSIQGSSQH
TRBV5-6,TRBJ2-7,ASSLVTSGGKYGQY
TRBV7-8,TRBJ2-7,ASSSPSYEQY
TRBV4-1,TRBJ2-1,ASSQSLAFSYNEQF
TRBV6-4,TRBJ1-2,ASSKDSRNYGYT
TRBV28,TRBJ2-3,ASSLTGFPTDTQY
TRBV19,TRBJ2-3,ASSIAVGGGDTQY
TRBV15,TRBJ2-5,ATSTGTLQETQY
TRBV10-1,TRBJ2-7,ASSERGTYEQY
TRBV27,TRBJ1-1,ASSFYRGSSEAF
TRBV10-3,TRBJ2-7,AISDSPGKAPKGEQY
TRBV27,TRBJ2-7,ASSFVRGIYEQY
TRBV6-6,TRBJ2-7,ASSSPRKIPYEQY
TRBV5-8,TRBJ2-3,ASSRTSFTDTQY
TRBV30,TRBJ2-3,AWGWLAGAQHFRGTQY
TRBV6-5,TRBJ2-7,ASSDSSGGPYEQY
TRBV29-1,TRBJ2-1,SVEAYFGVDNEQF
TRBV28,TRBJ2-4,ASRDYKNIQY
TRBV15,TRBJ1-1,ATGRGMNTEAF
TRBV2,TRBJ2-6,ASRYRVSGANVLT
TRBV21-1,TRBJ1-1,ASSKEQGPSMNTEAF
TRBV18,TRBJ1-5,ASSPRPTDREGQPQH
TRBV6-6,TRBJ1-2,ASSYAQQGTGYT
TRBV5-8,TRBJ2-3,ASSLTSFISDTQY
TRBV5-1,TRBJ1-4,ASSSTYGSGEKLF
TRBV2,TRBJ1-3,ASRTEFSSGNTIY
TRBV30,TRBJ2-7,AWSVRLGGEQY
TRBV28,TRBJ1-1,ASWGSYTEAF
TRBV5-8,TRBJ1-2,ASSLGAGANYGYT
TRBV15,TRBJ2-2,ATSGGQGYTGELF
TRBV10-2,TRBJ2-7,ASRRQGDSYEQY
TRBV7-9,TRBJ2-3,ASSLGLSFQRDTQY
TRBV6-6,TRBJ2-2,ASSPGQGLTGELF